The rows below give T cell receptor beta chains drawn from one sample of a study of T-cell memory formation after mild COVID-19. TCRdb reanalysed the 5' RACE reads using MiXCR and keeps one entry per CDR3 protein. The table lists under 600,000 distinct CDR3 sequences, less than 25% of them singletons, with about 8.7% in the top ten. Sequenced input: PBMCs or a T cell subset sorted from them (not recorded which). Source of these receptors: an adult woman who had mild COVID-19 (a few samples of this study predate the infection). Cell type and time point are not known. Each CDR3 is given with its conserved first and last residue. A D gene is named only where the DNA matches it firmly. Clone size, where shown, is once, few, many, or a class for clones that have expanded.

D,size,J,V,CDR3,DNA
TRBD2,few,TRBJ2-5,TRBV12-3/TRBV12-4,CATRLSGGARETQYF,TGTGCCACCCGCCTTAGCGGGGGGGCAAGGGAGACCCAGTACTTC
.,.,TRBJ2-2,TRBV5-6,CASILLRGSTGELFF,TGTGCCAGCATCCTTTTACGGGGGAGCACCGGGGAGCTGTTTTTT
.,few,TRBJ2-7,TRBV18,CASSPHVRGDEQYF,TGTGCCAGCTCACCACACGTCCGCGGCGACGAGCAGTACTTC
.,.,TRBJ1-2,TRBV5-6,CASSLVVGDGYTF,TGTGCCAGCAGCTTGGTGGTAGGGGATGGCTACACCTTC
.,many,TRBJ1-1,TRBV5-1,CASSLRTANTEAFF,TGTGCCAGCAGTTTGCGGACAGCGAACACTGAAGCTTTCTTT
.,few,TRBJ1-2,TRBV5-5,CASSLDWTNVYGYTF,TGTGCCAGCAGCTTGGACTGGACAAACGTCTATGGCTACACCTTC
TRBD2,few,TRBJ2-1,TRBV29-1,CSVVASGSPYNEQFF,TGCAGCGTTGTTGCTAGCGGGAGCCCCTACAATGAGCAGTTCTTC
.,.,TRBJ1-2,TRBV27,CASGLGGRGYTF,TGTGCCAGCGGACTGGGGGGCAGGGGCTACACCTTC
TRBD1,few,TRBJ1-2,TRBV20-1,CSSPGTEPRHGYTF,TGCAGTTCACCCGGGACAGAACCTCGCCATGGCTACACCTTC
TRBD2,few,TRBJ2-3,TRBV30,CAWSVGAGRTDTQYF,TGTGCCTGGAGTGTTGGAGCGGGACGCACAGATACGCAGTATTTT
.,once,TRBJ2-7,TRBV6-1,CASSEVSGTYEQYF,TGTGCCAGCAGTGAAGTGAGCGGCACCTACGAGCAGTACTTC
.,few,TRBJ1-1,TRBV24-1,CATSKGGSTEAFF,TGTGCCACCAGTAAGGGGGGGTCGACTGAAGCTTTCTTT
TRBD1,few,TRBJ1-2,TRBV7-2,CASSLALAGGYGYTF,TGTGCCAGCAGCTTAGCGCTGGCAGGGGGCTATGGCTACACCTTC
.,few,TRBJ1-4,TRBV7-2,CASSFREREKLFF,TGTGCCAGCAGCTTCAGAGAGAGGGAAAAACTGTTTTTT
.,few,TRBJ2-3,TRBV7-9,CASSPMGATDTQYF,TGTGCCAGCAGCCCAATGGGGGCCACAGATACGCAGTATTTT
.,.,TRBJ2-5,TRBV4-1,CASSQERSAETQYF,TGCGCCAGCAGCCAAGAAAGGTCCGCGGAGACCCAGTACTTC
.,.,TRBJ1-1,TRBV5-1,CASRMGQGTGTEAFF,TGCGCCAGCAGAATGGGCCAGGGGACGGGGACTGAAGCTTTCTTT
TRBD1,.,TRBJ2-5,TRBV7-6,CASRRDRGGQETQYF,TGTGCCAGCAGAAGAGACAGGGGGGGACAAGAGACCCAGTACTTC
TRBD1,.,TRBJ1-6,TRBV5-1,CASSFSSWDRGIVSYNSPLHF,TGCGCCAGCAGCTTTTCCTCATGGGACAGGGGTATAGTGTCCTATAATTCACCCCTCCACTTT
.,few,TRBJ1-5,TRBV7-9,CATSSQGNQPQHF,TGTGCCACTTCCTCACAGGGAAATCAGCCCCAGCATTTT
TRBD2,few,TRBJ2-3,TRBV4-2,CASSQDGLAGTDTQYF,TGTGCCAGCAGCCAAGATGGACTAGCGGGTACAGATACGCAGTATTTT
TRBD1,.,TRBJ1-6,TRBV27,CASSPGQGISPLHF,TGTGCCAGCAGTCCGGGACAGGGCATCTCACCCCTCCACTTT
TRBD1,.,TRBJ2-3,TRBV7-3,CASSTGTGPTQYF,TGTGCCAGCTCGACCGGGACAGGGCCCACGCAGTATTTT
TRBD2,.,TRBJ2-1,TRBV4-3,CASSQSSGSSEQFF,TGCGCCAGCAGCCAGTCTAGCGGGAGTTCTGAGCAGTTCTTC
TRBD2,.,TRBJ2-1,TRBV24-1,CATSEDLAGGPRDEQFF,TGTGCCACCAGTGAAGATTTAGCGGGAGGGCCTCGGGATGAGCAGTTCTTC
.,.,TRBJ1-1,TRBV7-6,CASSSVRGRTEAFF,TGTGCCAGCAGTTCCGTAAGGGGACGGACTGAAGCTTTCTTT
TRBD1,many,TRBJ2-5,TRBV7-3,CASSPGGRETQYF,TGTGCCAGCTCACCAGGGGGTCGGGAGACCCAGTACTTC
.,few,TRBJ1-5,TRBV7-9,CASSQGQGGGQPQHF,TGTGCCAGCAGCCAAGGGCAGGGAGGGGGTCAGCCCCAGCATTTT
.,.,TRBJ2-1,TRBV11-2,CASSLGGTGLASNEQFF,TGTGCCAGCAGCTTAGGAGGGACGGGTCTAGCGAGCAATGAGCAGTTCTTC
.,.,TRBJ1-2,TRBV24-1,CATSDSGGQTSYGYTF,TGTGCCACCAGTGATAGTGGCGGACAGACAAGCTATGGCTACACCTTC
.,few,TRBJ2-3,TRBV9,CASSVVGSGTDTQYF,TGTGCCAGCAGCGTAGTTGGCTCCGGCACAGATACGCAGTATTTT
TRBD2,.,TRBJ2-3,TRBV5-1,CASSSPLAGGGKDTQYF,TGCGCCAGCAGCTCCCCCCTAGCGGGGGGGGGCAAAGATACGCAGTATTTT
TRBD1,.,TRBJ2-2,TRBV20-1,CSARNNRGTTGELFF,TGCAGTGCTAGGAACAACAGGGGGACGACCGGGGAGCTGTTTTTT
.,few,TRBJ2-3,TRBV30,CAWSVGWVSLATDTQYF,TGTGCCTGGAGTGTTGGGTGGGTTAGCCTAGCCACAGATACGCAGTATTTT
.,.,TRBJ2-3,TRBV4-1,CASSPWSEGDTQYF,TGCGCCAGCAGCCCCTGGAGTGAGGGGGATACGCAGTATTTT
TRBD1,.,TRBJ1-2,TRBV6-1,CASSEWSGQGWNGYTF,TGTGCCAGCAGTGAATGGTCGGGACAGGGATGGAATGGCTACACCTTC
.,few,TRBJ2-4,TRBV5-1,CASRPPRCF,TGCGCCAGCAGGCCGCCTAGGTGCTTC
.,few,TRBJ2-7,TRBV10-3,CAISAATASSYEQYF,TGTGCCATCAGTGCGGCGACAGCGAGCTCCTACGAGCAGTACTTC
.,few,TRBJ2-5,TRBV7-2,CASSQGGLRETQYF,TGTGCCAGCAGCCAGGGGGGTTTAAGGGAGACCCAGTACTTC
.,.,TRBJ2-7,TRBV7-6,CASSPVGVSYEQYF,TGTGCCAGCAGCCCTGTCGGGGTGTCCTACGAGCAGTACTTC
TRBD2,.,TRBJ2-4,TRBV5-6,CASSLRGENIQYF,TGTGCCAGCAGCCTCCGGGGGGAAAACATTCAGTACTTC
TRBD2,.,TRBJ2-7,TRBV29-1,CSVIPRLAGGYEQYF,TGCAGCGTTATACCCCGACTAGCGGGAGGCTACGAGCAGTACTTC
.,few,TRBJ2-6,TRBV30,CAWSPLESSGANVLTF,TGTGCCTGGAGTCCCCTTGAGTCGTCTGGGGCCAACGTCCTGACTTTC
.,few,TRBJ2-3,TRBV24-1,CATSDFAGYDTQYF,TGTGCCACCAGTGATTTCGCAGGGTACGATACGCAGTATTTT
.,.,TRBJ2-7,TRBV9,CASSVGGDLGHYEQYF,TGTGCCAGCAGCGTCGGGGGAGACCTAGGGCACTACGAGCAGTACTTC
.,.,TRBJ2-6,TRBV6-5,CASSYQPLSGANVLTF,TGTGCCAGCAGTTACCAGCCGCTTTCTGGGGCCAACGTCCTGACTTTC